Listed below are T cell receptor beta chains from one sample, sequenced in a study of blood T cell repertoires in COVID-19. TCRdb keeps only in-frame clones here, not all; method: immunoSEQ multiplex PCR. The repertoire holds around 400,000 clones, 80% to 90% seen once, with 2.3% in the top ten. The sample taken for sequencing was peripheral blood. These TCRs come from a woman in her fifties or sixties with COVID-19, enrolled during active disease. Each CDR3 is given with its conserved first and last residue. Fields, in order: V gene, D gene, J gene, clone size, CDR3 protein, CDR3 DNA. The D gene is left open where the match is weak. Clone size is stated in some rows and not others, as once, few, many or a class when expanded.

TRBV5-1	TRBD1	TRBJ2-2	NA	CASSLWQGVTGELFF	TGCGCCAGCAGCTTGTGGCAGGGGGTCACCGGGGAGCTGTTTTTT
TRBV5-6	NA	TRBJ2-5	NA	CASSAGRETQYF	TGTGCCAGCAGCGCAGGGAGGGAGACCCAGTACTTC
TRBV11-2	TRBD2	TRBJ2-3	NA	CASSLGLAVDTQYF	TGTGCCAGCAGCCTGGGACTAGCGGTCGATACGCAGTATTTT
TRBV6-5	NA	TRBJ2-1	NA	CASRTRGRGNEQFF	TGTGCCAGCAGGACGCGGGGGCGTGGCAATGAGCAGTTCTTC
TRBV6-5	TRBD2	TRBJ2-7	once	CATQSGPGGHEQYF	TGTGCCACCCAGTCGGGACCGGGAGGCCACGAGCAGTACTTC
TRBV2	NA	TRBJ1-2	few	CASSGGGVLYNYGYTF	TGTGCCAGCAGTGGGGGAGGGGTACTCTATAACTATGGCTACACCTTC
TRBV5-6	NA	TRBJ2-3	NA	CASSYSGTDTQYF	TGTGCCAGCAGCTATTCCGGGACAGATACGCAGTATTTT
TRBV24-1	TRBD1	TRBJ2-1	NA	CATSDSGQGAYNEQFF	TGTGCCACCAGTGACTCTGGACAGGGGGCCTACAATGAGCAGTTCTTC
TRBV5-1	NA	TRBJ2-5	NA	CASSLAGETQYF	TGCGCCAGCAGCTTGGCGGGGGAGACCCAGTACTTC
TRBV29-1	NA	TRBJ2-7	NA	CSVAPPSVHEQYF	TGCAGCGTTGCCCCCCCCTCCGTCCACGAGCAGTACTTC
TRBV18	TRBD2	TRBJ2-1	few	CASSPPASGGDNEQFF	TGTGCCAGCTCACCACCGGCTAGCGGGGGGGACAATGAGCAGTTCTTC
TRBV19	NA	TRBJ1-5	NA	CASSWGGTRDQPQHF	TGTGCCAGTAGTTGGGGGGGGACGAGGGATCAGCCCCAGCATTTT
TRBV10-3	NA	TRBJ2-7	NA	CAIEEGGGWQYF	TGTGCCATCGAGGAAGGGGGGGGTTGGCAGTACTTC
TRBV4-1	TRBD2	TRBJ2-5	NA	CASSQGGRTGTSGGVGTQYF	TGCGCCAGCAGCCAAGGGGGCCGGACCGGGACTAGCGGGGGGGTCGGGACCCAGTACTTC
TRBV7-2	NA	TRBJ1-5	NA	CASSPRGGSNQPQHF	TGTGCCAGCAGCCCCCGGGGGGGATCAAATCAGCCCCAGCATTTT
TRBV18	TRBD1	TRBJ1-5	NA	CASSLTGTDNQPQHF	TGTGCCAGCTCATTAACCGGGACAGACAATCAGCCCCAGCATTTT